Detailed here is one T cell receptor beta chain. Antigen unknown. The V gene's germline CDR1 is MNHEY and CDR2 SMNVEV (reference sequence). The CDR3 extends over 17 amino acids. V lost 2 bases, J lost 7 bases, and 10 bases stayed unmatched. Repertoires were generated with immunoSEQ multiplex PCR, while TCRdb's copy carries only in-frame clones and drops some. The sample holds approximately 75,000 clones, 80% seen once. The data derive from a study of T cell clones after liver transplantation. Findings and limits, study-wide: A significant post-transplant drop in circulating graft-donor-reactive CD4 TCRbeta sequences occurred in most of the 8 subjects.

Source: CD4+ T cells from blood, taken 12 months after liver transplant. J is TRBJ2-3 and V is TRBV27; 12 bases are a match to TRBD2. This receptor was obtained from a human patient who received a liver transplant. A share of the T cells may be of graft donor origin. The chain's CDR3 is CASSLHQTSGSPHTQYF. In nucleotides, the CDR3 is TGTGCCAGCAGTTTACATCAGACTAGCGGGAGTCCCCATACGCAGTATTTT.